This T cell receptor beta chain was captured in a study of regulatory T cells in long-lasting Graves disease. Study-level results: Newly diagnosed Graves' patients exceeded persistent ones in TCR diversity. A limited number of samples was an acknowledged limitation. With under 3,500 shared public clonotypes, persistent patients exceeded new patients, who shared about a thousand.

Through Arm-PCR of CDR3 regions and iRepertoire HTBI primers, TCR beta libraries were built. Via MiXCR, TCRdb re-called the multiplex PCR reads, giving one row per CDR3 protein. The sample gives 400,000 to 500,000 distinct CDR3 sequences, roughly 21% of which show up once; approximately 6.4% is in the top ten. Details on this clonotype: Its antigen is unknown.

Germline values: CDR1 DFQATT, CDR2 SNEGSKA (reference sequence). The V and J ends lost 1 base and 3 bases, in that order; junction bases with no gene match: 1. The CDR3 is 16 amino acids. Indicated time point: persistent/refractory GD, antithyroid drugs over 5 years with positive TRAb. From PBMCs, RNA was extracted and then used to make the TCR library. This rearrangement joins TRBV20-1 to TRBJ2-2; TRBD2 agrees at 14 bases. This receptor was identified in a female donor with Graves disease. This specimen was peripheral blood mononuclear cells (PBMCs), taken when the disease was refractory, from a patient treated with antithyroid drugs. CDR3 amino acids: CSARGTSGRYTGELFF. The CDR3 region has the DNA TGCAGTGCTAGAGGGACTAGCGGGAGGTACACCGGGGAGCTGTTTTTT.